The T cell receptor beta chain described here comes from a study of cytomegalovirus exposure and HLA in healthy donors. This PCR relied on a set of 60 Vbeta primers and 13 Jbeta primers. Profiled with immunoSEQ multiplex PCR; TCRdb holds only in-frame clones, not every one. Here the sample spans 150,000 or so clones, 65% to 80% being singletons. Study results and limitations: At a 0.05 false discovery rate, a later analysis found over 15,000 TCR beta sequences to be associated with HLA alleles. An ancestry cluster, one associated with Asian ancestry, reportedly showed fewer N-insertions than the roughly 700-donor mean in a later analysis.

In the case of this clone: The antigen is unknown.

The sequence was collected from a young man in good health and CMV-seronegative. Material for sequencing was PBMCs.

In DNA form, the CDR3 reads TGCGCCAGCAGCTCGTCAGGGGTGTATGGCTACACCTTC. Translated, it gives CASSSSGVYGYTF. The chain is built from TRBV5-1 and TRBJ1-2, with D perhaps TRBD1 (6 bases). Trimming took off 3 bases at V and 5 bases at J, with 11 bases between the two ends. The V gene's germline CDR1 is SGHRS and CDR2 YFSETQ. CDR3 length equals 13 residues.